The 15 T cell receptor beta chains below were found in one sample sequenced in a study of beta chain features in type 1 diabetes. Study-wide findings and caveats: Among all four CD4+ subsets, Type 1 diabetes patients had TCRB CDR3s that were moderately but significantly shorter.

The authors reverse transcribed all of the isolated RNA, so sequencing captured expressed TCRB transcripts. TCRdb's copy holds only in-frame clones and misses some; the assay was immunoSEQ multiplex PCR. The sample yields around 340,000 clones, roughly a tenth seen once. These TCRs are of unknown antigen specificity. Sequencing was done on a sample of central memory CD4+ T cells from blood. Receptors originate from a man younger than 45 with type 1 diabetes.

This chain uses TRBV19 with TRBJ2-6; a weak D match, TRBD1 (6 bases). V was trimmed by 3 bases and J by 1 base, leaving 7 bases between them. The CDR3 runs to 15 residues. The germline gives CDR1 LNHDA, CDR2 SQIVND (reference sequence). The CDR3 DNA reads TGTGCCAGTAGTATTGACAGGTCTGGGGCCAACGTCCTGACTTTC. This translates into CASSIDRSGANVLTF.

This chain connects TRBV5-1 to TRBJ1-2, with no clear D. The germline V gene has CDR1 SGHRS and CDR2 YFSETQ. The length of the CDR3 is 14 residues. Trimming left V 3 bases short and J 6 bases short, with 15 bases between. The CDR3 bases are TGCGCCAGCAGCTGGGATCTGTCGTGGGATGGCTACACCTTC. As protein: CASSWDLSWDGYTF.

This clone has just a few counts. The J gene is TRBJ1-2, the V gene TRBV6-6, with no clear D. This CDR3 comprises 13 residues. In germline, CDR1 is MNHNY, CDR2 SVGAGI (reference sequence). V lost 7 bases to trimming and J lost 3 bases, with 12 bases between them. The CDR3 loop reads CASTPGSDYGYTF. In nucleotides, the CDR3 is TGTGCCAGCACCCCCGGGTCGGACTATGGCTACACCTTC.

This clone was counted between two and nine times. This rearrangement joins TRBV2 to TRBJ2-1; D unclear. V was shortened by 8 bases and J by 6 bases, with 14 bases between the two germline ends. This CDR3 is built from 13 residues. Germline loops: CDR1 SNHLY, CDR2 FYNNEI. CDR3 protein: CASSRQEPNEQFF. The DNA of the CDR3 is TGTGCCAGCTCCCGGCAGGAGCCCAATGAGCAGTTCTTC.

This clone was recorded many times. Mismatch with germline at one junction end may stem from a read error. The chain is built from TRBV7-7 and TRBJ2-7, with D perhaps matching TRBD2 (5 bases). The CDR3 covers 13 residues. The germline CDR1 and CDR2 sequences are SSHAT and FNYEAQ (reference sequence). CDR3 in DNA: TGTGCTAGCAGCGGATGGGGCTCCTACGAGCAGTACTTC. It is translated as CASSGWGSYEQYF.

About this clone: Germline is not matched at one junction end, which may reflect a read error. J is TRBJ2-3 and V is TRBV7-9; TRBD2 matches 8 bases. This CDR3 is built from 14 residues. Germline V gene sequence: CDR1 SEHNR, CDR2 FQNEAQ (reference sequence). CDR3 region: CASSQDRAGGTQYF. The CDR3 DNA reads TGCGCCAGCAGCCAAGATAGGGCGGGAGGTACGCAGTATTTT.

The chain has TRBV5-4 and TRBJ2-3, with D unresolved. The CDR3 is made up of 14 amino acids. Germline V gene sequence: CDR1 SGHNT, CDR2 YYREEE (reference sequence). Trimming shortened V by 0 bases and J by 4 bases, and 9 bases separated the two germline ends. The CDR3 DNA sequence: TGTGCCAGCAGCTTGGTGGCTACGTCAGATACGCAGTATTTT. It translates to CASSLVATSDTQYF.

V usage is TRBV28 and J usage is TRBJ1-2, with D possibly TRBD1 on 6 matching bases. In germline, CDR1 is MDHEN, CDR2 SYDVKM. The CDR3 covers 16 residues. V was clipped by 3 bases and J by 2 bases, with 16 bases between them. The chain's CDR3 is CASSLTQGGSNYGYTF. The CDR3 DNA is TGTGCCAGCAGTTTGACCCAAGGGGGATCAAACTATGGCTACACCTTC.

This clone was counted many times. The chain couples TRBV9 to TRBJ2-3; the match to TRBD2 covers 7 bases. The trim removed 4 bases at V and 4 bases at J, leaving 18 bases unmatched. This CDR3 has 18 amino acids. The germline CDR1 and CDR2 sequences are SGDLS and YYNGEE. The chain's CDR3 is CASSPPLGEGPAADTQYF. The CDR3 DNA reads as TGTGCCAGCAGCCCCCCCCTTGGGGAGGGGCCCGCTGCAGATACGCAGTATTTT.

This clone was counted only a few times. This CDR3 is CASSLSSGTMNYGYTF. The CDR3 DNA reads as TGTGCCAGCAGCCTATCATCCGGGACAATGAACTATGGCTACACCTTC. This chain uses TRBV7-9 with TRBJ1-2, with D possibly being TRBD1 (6 bases). Trimming removed 5 bases from V and 2 bases from J, with 18 bases in between. Germline CDR1 and CDR2: SEHNR and FQNEAQ (reference sequence). The CDR3 spans 16 residues.

For the CDR3, the DNA is TGCGCCAGCAGTGTCTCGGTGAAGCGGGGGGTTTTCTACGAGCAGTACTTC. Translation gives CASSVSVKRGVFYEQYF. The genes are TRBV10-2 and TRBJ2-7, with 9 bases aligning to TRBD2. Trimming took 4 bases from V and 3 from J; bases not matched to a gene: 13. The CDR3 totals 17 residues. CDR1 is WSHSY and CDR2 is SAAADI in the germline V gene.

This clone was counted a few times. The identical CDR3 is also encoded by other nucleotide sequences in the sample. The CDR3 sequence: CASSLIAGGTDTQYF. As DNA, the CDR3 is TGTGCCAGCAGCTTAATAGCGGGGGGGACAGATACGCAGTATTTT. The V gene is TRBV7-2, the J gene TRBJ2-3; 11 positions agree with TRBD2. This CDR3 is built from 15 residues. V trimming: 2 bases; J trimming: 3 bases; junction bases outside the gene matches: 1. The germline V gene encodes CDR1 SGHTA and CDR2 FQGNSA.

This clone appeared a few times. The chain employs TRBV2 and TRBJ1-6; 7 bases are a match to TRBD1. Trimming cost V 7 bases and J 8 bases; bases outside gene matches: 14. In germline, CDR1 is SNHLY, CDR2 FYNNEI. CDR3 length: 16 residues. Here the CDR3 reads CASTRSEGARHSPLHF. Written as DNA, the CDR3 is TGTGCCAGCACCCGATCAGAGGGGGCCCGTCATTCACCCCTCCACTTT. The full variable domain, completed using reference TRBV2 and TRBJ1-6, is EPEVTQTPSHQVTQMGQEVILRCVPISNHLYFYWYRQILGQKVEFLVSFYNNEISEKSEIFDDQFSVERPDGSNFTLKIRSTKLEDSAMYFCASTRSEGARHSPLHFGNGTRLTVT.

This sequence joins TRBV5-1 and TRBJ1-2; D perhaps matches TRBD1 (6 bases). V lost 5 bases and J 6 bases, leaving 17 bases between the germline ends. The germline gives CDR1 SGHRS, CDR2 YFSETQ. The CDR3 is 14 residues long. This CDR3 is CASRRSGTPDGYTF. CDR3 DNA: TGCGCCAGCAGACGTTCCGGGACACCCGATGGCTACACCTTC.

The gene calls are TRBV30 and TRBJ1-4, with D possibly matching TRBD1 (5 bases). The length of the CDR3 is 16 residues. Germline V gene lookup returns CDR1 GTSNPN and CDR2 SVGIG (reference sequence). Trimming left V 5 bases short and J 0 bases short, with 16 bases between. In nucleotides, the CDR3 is TGTGCCTGGTCCTGGGGGGTGGGGGCAACTAATGAAAAACTGTTTTTT. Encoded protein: CAWSWGVGATNEKLFF.